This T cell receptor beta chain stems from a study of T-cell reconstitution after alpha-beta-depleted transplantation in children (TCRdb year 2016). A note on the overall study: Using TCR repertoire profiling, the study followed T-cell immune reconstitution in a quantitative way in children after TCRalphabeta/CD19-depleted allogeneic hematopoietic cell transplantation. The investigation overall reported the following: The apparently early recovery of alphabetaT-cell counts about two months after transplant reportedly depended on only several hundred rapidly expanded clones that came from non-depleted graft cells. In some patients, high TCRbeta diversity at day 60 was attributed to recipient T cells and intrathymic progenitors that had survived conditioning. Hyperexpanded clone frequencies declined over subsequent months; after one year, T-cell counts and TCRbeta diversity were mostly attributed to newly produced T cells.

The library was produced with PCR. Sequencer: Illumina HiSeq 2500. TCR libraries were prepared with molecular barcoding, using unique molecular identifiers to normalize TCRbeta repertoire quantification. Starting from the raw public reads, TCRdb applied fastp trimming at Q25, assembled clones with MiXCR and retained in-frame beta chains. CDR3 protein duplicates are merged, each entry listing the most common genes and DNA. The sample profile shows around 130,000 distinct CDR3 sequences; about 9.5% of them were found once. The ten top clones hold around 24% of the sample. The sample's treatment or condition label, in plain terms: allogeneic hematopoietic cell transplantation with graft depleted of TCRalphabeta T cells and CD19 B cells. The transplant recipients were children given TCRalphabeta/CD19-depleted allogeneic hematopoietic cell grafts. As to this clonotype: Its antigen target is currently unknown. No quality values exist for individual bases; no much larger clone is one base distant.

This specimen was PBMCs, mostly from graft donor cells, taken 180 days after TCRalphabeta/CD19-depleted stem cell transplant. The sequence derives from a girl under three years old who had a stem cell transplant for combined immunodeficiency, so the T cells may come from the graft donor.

The nucleotide sequence reads TGTGCCAGCAGCGCCCAGTCCGACAGGGTGGGCACAGATACGCAGTATTTT. Translated, it gives CASSAQSDRVGTDTQYF. The V and J genes are TRBV7-3 and TRBJ2-3, and 7 junction bases match TRBD1. Including cysteine and phenylalanine, the CDR3 has 17 amino acids. Only CDR3 DNA is held: 51 bases, read in frame from base 1. After removal of 5 bases from V and 1 base from J, the junction retains 12 bases not matched to a gene. CDR1 and CDR2 were assigned from the germline V gene as SGHTA and FQGTGA.